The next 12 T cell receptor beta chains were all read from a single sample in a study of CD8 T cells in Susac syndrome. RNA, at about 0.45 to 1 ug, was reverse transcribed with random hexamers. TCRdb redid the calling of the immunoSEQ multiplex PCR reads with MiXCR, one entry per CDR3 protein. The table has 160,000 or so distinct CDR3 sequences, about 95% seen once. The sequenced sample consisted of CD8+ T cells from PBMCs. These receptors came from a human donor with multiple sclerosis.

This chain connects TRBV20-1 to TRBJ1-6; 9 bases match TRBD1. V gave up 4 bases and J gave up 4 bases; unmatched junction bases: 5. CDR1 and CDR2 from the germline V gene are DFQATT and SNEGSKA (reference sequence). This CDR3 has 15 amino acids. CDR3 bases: TGCAGTGCTACCCGGGACAGGGAATATAATTCACCCCTCCACTTT. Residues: CSATRDREYNSPLHF.

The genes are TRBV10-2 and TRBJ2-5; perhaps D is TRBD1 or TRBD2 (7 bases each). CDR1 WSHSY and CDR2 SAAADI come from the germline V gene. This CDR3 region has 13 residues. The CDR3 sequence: CAINRGGGETQYF. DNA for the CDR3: TGCGCTATCAACAGGGGAGGGGGAGAGACCCAGTACTTC.

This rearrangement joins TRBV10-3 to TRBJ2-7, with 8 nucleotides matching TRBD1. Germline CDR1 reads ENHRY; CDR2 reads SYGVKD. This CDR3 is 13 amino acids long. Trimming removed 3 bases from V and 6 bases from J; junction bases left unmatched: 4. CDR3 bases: TGTGCCATCAGTGACCTCAGGGGGCTCGAGCAGTACTTC. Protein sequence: CAISDLRGLEQYF.

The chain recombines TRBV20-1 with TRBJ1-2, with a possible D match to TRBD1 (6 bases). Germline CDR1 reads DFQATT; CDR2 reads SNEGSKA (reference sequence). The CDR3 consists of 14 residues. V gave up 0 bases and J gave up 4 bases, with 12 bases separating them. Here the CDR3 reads CSARDRGWIYGYTF. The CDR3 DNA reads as TGCAGTGCTAGAGACAGGGGATGGATCTATGGCTACACCTTC.

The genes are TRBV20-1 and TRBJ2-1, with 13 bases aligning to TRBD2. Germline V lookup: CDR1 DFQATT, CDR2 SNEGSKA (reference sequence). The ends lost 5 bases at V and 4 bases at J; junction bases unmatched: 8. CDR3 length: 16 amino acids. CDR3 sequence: CSAASGTSGTYNEQFF. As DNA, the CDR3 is TGCAGTGCTGCATCCGGGACTAGCGGGACATACAATGAGCAGTTCTTC.

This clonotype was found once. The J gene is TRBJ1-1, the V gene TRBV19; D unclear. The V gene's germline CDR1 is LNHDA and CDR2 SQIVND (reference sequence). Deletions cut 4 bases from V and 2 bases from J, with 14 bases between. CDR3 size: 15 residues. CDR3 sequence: CASSTLFNSNTEAFF. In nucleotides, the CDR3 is TGTGCCAGTAGTACCCTATTTAACAGTAACACTGAAGCTTTCTTT. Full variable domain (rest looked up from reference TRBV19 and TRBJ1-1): DGGITQSPKYLFRKEGQNVTLSCEQNLNHDAMYWYRQDPGQGLRLIYYSQIVNDFQKGDIAEGYSVSREKKESFPLTVTSAQKNPTAFYLCASSTLFNSNTEAFFGQGTRLTVV.

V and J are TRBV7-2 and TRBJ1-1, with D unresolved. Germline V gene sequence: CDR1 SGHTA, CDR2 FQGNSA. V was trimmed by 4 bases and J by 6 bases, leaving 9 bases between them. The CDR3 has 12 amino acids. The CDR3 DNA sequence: TGTGCCAGCAGCTCGGAGGGCGCTGAAGCTTTCTTT. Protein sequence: CASSSEGAEAFF.

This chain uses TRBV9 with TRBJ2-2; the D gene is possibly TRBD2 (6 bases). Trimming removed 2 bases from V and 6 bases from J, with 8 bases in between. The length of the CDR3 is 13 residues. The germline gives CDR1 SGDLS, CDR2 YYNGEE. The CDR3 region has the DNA TGTGCCAGCAGCGTTGGGGAGGCCGGGGAGCTGTTTTTT. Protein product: CASSVGEAGELFF.

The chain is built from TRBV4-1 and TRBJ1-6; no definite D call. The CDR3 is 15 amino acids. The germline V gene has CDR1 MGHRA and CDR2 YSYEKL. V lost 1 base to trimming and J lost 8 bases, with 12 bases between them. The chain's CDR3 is CASSQVRYPYSPLHF. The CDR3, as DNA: TGCGCCAGCAGCCAAGTACGCTATCCTTATTCACCCCTCCACTTT.

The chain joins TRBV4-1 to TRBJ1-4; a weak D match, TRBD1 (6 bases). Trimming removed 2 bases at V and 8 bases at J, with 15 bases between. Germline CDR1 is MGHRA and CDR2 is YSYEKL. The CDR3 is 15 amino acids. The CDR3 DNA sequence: TGCGCCAGCAGCCAAATGGGGGCGGATGGAGAAAAACTGTTTTTT. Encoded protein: CASSQMGADGEKLFF.

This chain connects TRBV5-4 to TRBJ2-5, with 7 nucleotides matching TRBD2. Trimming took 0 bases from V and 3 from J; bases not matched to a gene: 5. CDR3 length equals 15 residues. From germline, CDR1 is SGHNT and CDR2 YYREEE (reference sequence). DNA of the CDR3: TGTGCCAGCAGCTTGGAAGCTAGCGGAGAAGAGACCCAGTACTTC. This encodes CASSLEASGEETQYF.

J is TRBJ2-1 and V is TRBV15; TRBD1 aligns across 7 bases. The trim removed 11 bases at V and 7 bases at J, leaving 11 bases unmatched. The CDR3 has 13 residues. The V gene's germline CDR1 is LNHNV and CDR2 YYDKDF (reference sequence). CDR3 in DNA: TGTGCCCACCCCGACAGGGTTGGAAATGAGCAGTTCTTC. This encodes CAHPDRVGNEQFF. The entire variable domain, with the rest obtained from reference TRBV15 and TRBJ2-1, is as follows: DAMVIQNPRYQVTQFGKPVTLSCSQTLNHNVMYWYQQKSSQAPKLLFHYYDKDFNNEADTPDNFQSRRPNTSFCFLDIRSPGLGDTAMYLCAHPDRVGNEQFFGPGTRLTVL.